This T cell receptor beta chain was obtained from a study of OX40 agonist ivuxolimab in advanced cancers. The protocol was immunoSEQ multiplex PCR, while the TCRdb copy is restricted to in-frame clones and leaves out a portion. The sample has around 79,000 clones; 75% to 95% are singletons. CDR1 SGHTA and CDR2 FQGNSA come from the germline V gene. V lost 3 bases to trimming and J lost 5 bases; unmatched junction nucleotides: 4. This CDR3 region has 15 residues. The TCR was taken from an adult with an advanced solid tumor such as melanoma, head and neck, liver or kidney cancer. The chain uses TRBV7-2 and TRBJ2-5; 12 nucleotides line up with TRBD1. The starting material was CD4+ or CD8+ T cells sorted from blood, obtained in a trial of the OX40 agonist ivuxolimab. The CDR3 coding sequence is TGTGCCAGCAGCTTGGGACAGGGGGCTCGGGAGACCCAGTACTTC. This gives the protein CASSLGQGARETQYF.